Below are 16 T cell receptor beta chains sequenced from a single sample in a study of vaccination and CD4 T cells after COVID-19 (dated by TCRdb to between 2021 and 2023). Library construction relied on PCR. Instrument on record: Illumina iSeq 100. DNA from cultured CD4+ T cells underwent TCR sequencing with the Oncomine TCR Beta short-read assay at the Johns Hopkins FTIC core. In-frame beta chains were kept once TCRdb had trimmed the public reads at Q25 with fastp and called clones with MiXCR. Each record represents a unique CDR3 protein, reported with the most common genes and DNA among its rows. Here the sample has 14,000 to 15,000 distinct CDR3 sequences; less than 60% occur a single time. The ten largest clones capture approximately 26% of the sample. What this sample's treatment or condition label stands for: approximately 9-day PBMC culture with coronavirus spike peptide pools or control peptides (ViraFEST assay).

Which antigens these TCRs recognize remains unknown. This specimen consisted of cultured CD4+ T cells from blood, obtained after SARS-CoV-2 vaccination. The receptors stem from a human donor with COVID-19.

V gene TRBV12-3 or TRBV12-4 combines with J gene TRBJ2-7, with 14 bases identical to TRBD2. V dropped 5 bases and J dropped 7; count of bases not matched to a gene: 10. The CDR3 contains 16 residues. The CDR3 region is CASSPATSGGAREQYF. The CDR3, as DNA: TGTGCCAGCAGTCCAGCGACTAGCGGGGGGGCCAGGGAGCAGTACTTC.

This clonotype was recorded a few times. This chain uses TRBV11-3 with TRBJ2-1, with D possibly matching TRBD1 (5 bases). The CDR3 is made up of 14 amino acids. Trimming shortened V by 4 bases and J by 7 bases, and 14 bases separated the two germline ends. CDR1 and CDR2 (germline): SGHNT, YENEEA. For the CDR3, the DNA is TGTGCCAGCAGCTCAACAGACAGACCAAATGAGCAGTTCTTC. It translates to CASSSTDRPNEQFF.

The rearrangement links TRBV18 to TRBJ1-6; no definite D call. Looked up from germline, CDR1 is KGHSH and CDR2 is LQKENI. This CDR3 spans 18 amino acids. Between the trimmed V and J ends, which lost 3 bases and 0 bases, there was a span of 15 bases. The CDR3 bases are TGTGCCAGCTCACCTATACAGAGAACTAGCTCCTATAATTCACCCCTCCACTTT. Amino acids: CASSPIQRTSSYNSPLHF.

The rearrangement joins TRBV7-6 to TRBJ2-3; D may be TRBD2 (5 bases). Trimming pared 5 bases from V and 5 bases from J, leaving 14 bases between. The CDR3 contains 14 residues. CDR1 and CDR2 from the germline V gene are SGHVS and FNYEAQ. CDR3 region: CASSQEGSGDTQYF. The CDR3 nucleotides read TGTGCCAGCAGCCAAGAGGGATCGGGAGATACGCAGTATTTT.

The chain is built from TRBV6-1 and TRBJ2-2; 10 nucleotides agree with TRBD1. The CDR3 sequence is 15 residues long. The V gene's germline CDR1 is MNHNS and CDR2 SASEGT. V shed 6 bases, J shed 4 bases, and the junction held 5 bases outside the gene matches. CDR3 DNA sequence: TGTGCCAGCAGCAAGGGGACAGGGGTCACCGGGGAGCTGTTTTTT. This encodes CASSKGTGVTGELFF.

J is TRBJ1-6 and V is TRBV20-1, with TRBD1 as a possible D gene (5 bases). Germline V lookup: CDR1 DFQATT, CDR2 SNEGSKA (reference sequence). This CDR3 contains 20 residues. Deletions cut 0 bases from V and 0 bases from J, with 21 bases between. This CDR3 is CSARDPNAGGISSYNSPLHF. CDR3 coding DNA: TGCAGTGCTAGAGACCCGAACGCGGGGGGGATCAGCTCCTATAATTCACCCCTCCACTTT.

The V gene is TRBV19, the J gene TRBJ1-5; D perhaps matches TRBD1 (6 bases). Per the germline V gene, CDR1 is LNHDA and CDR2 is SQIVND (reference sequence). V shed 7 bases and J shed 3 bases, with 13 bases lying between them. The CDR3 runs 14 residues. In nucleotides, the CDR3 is TGTGCCAGTAATAACGGACAGTACAATCAGCCCCAGCATTTT. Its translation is CASNNGQYNQPQHF.

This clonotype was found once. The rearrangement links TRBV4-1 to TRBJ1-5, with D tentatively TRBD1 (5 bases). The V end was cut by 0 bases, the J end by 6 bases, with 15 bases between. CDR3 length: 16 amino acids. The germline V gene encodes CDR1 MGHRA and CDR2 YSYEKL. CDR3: CASSQELSQGSQPQHF. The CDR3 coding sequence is TGCGCCAGCAGCCAAGAACTAAGTCAGGGATCTCAGCCCCAGCATTTT.

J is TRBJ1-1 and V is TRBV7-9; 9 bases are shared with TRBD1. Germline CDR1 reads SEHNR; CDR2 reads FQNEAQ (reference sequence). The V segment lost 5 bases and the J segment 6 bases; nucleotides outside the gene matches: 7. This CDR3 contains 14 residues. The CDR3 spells CASSLTGGVPEAFF. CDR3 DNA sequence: TGTGCCAGCAGCCTGACAGGGGGTGTGCCTGAAGCTTTCTTT.

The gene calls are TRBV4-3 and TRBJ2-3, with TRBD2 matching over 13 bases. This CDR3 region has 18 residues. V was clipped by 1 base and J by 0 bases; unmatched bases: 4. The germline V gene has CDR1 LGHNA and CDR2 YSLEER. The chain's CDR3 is CASSQALAGGASTDTQYF. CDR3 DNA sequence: TGCGCCAGCAGCCAAGCACTAGCGGGGGGGGCTAGCACAGATACGCAGTATTTT.

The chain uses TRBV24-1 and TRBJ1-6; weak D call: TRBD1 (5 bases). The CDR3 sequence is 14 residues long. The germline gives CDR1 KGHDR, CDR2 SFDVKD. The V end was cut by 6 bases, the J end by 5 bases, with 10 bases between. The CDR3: CATSSGSDNSPLHF. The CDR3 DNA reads TGTGCCACCAGTTCAGGGAGTGATAATTCACCCCTCCACTTT.

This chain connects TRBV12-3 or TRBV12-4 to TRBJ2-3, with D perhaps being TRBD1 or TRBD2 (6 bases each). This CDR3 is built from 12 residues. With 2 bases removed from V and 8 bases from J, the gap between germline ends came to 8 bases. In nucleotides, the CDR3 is TGTGCCAGCAGTTTAAAGGGGGGTACGCAGTATTTT. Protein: CASSLKGGTQYF.

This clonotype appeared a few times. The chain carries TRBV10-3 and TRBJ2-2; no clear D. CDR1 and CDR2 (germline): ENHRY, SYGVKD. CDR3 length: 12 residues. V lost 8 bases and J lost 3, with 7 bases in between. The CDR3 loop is CAIADDTGELFF. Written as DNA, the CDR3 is TGTGCCATCGCTGACGACACCGGGGAGCTGTTTTTT.

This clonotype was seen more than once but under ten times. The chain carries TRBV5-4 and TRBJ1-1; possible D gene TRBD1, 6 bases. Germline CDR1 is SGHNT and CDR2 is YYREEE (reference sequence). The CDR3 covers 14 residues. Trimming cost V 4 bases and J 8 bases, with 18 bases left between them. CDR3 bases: TGTGCCAGCAGCATTAAGACAGGCCACCCGGAAGCTTTCTTT. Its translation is CASSIKTGHPEAFF.

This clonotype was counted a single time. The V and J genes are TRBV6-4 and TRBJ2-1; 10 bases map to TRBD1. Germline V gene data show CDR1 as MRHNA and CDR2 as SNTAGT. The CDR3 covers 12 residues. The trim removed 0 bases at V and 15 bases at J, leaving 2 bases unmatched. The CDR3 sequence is CASSDSGQGRFF. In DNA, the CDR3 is TGTGCCAGCAGTGACTCGGGACAGGGGCGGTTCTTC.

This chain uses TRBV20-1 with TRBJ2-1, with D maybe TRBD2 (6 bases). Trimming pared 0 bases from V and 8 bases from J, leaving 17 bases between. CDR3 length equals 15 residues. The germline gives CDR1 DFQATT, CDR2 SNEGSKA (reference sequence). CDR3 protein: CSARDLGEVKDEQFF. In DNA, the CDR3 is TGCAGTGCTAGAGATCTCGGGGAGGTTAAAGATGAGCAGTTCTTC.